This is a list of T cell receptor beta chains from one sample in a study of T-cell reconstitution after alpha-beta-depleted transplantation in children. TCRdb fed the PCR reads into MiXCR, producing one record per CDR3 protein. The sample lists some 200,000 distinct CDR3 sequences; more than 14% were seen once. The sequences come from PBMCs from the stem cell graft donor, collected from the stem cell graft. These receptor sequences come from a human donor who donated a stem cell graft to a child with acute lymphoblastic leukemia. CDR3s include the opening cysteine and the closing phenylalanine or tryptophan. The order of the fields is clone size, D gene, J gene, V gene, CDR3 DNA, CDR3 protein. The D gene is left open where the match is weak. Size tells how often a clone was seen (once, few, many) or the class of an expanded clone, and some rows leave it out.

clone_size: many; d_call: TRBD1; j_call: TRBJ2-1; v_call: TRBV5-4; cdr3_nt: TGTGCCAGCAGCTACGCGGGACAGGGGTACAATGAGCAGTTCTTC; cdr3_aa: CASSYAGQGYNEQFF
clone_size: many; d_call: NA; j_call: TRBJ1-2; v_call: TRBV6-5; cdr3_nt: TGTGCCAGCAGTTACTCGAACCCTGGTCGGGGTGCCTATGGCTACACCTTC; cdr3_aa: CASSYSNPGRGAYGYTF
clone_size: many; d_call: NA; j_call: TRBJ2-3; v_call: TRBV28; cdr3_nt: TGTGCCAGCAGTTTAAGCGGAGAGCGTGCAGATACGCAGTATTTT; cdr3_aa: CASSLSGERADTQYF
clone_size: many; d_call: TRBD1; j_call: TRBJ1-6; v_call: TRBV12-3/TRBV12-4; cdr3_nt: TGTGCCAGCAAGGGACAGCGAAATTCACCCCTCCACTTT; cdr3_aa: CASKGQRNSPLHF
clone_size: many; d_call: NA; j_call: TRBJ2-2; v_call: TRBV7-2; cdr3_nt: TGTGCCAGCAGCCCCCAGGGGACCGGGGAGCTGTTTTTT; cdr3_aa: CASSPQGTGELFF
clone_size: many; d_call: TRBD2; j_call: TRBJ2-2; v_call: TRBV6-1; cdr3_nt: TGTGCCAGCAGTGAAATCCCTAGCGGGAGGCCTCTTGGCGGGGAGCTGTTTTTT; cdr3_aa: CASSEIPSGRPLGGELFF
clone_size: many; d_call: TRBD2; j_call: TRBJ2-5; v_call: TRBV3-1; cdr3_nt: TGTGCCAGCAGCCAATTCTACCCGGCGGGAGTGTTCCAAGAGACCCAGTACTTC; cdr3_aa: CASSQFYPAGVFQETQYF
clone_size: many; d_call: NA; j_call: TRBJ1-4; v_call: TRBV6-1; cdr3_nt: TGTGCCAGCAGCCAGCTTTCAACTAATGAAAAACTGTTTTTT; cdr3_aa: CASSQLSTNEKLFF
clone_size: many; d_call: TRBD1; j_call: TRBJ1-2; v_call: TRBV12-3/TRBV12-4; cdr3_nt: TGTGCCAGCAGGACGCTCGGGACAGGCCTAGAGGGCTACACCTTC; cdr3_aa: CASRTLGTGLEGYTF
clone_size: NA; d_call: TRBD2; j_call: TRBJ2-3; v_call: TRBV10-3; cdr3_nt: TGTGCCATCGCAGCGGGGGGCCGCACAGATACGCAGTATTTT; cdr3_aa: CAIAAGGRTDTQYF
clone_size: many; d_call: TRBD1; j_call: TRBJ2-1; v_call: TRBV7-6; cdr3_nt: TGTGCCAGCAGCTTAGATGTTAAGGGACAGGGCCCCTACAATGAGCAGTTCTTC; cdr3_aa: CASSLDVKGQGPYNEQFF
clone_size: many; d_call: NA; j_call: TRBJ1-1; v_call: TRBV5-4; cdr3_nt: TGTGCCAGCAGCGGCCAAACAGGCCTCCCTGAAGCTTTCTTT; cdr3_aa: CASSGQTGLPEAFF
clone_size: many; d_call: TRBD2; j_call: TRBJ2-7; v_call: TRBV4-2; cdr3_nt: TGTGCCAGCAGCCAAGACCCCCTAGCGGGAGGTGACGAGCAGTACTTC; cdr3_aa: CASSQDPLAGGDEQYF
clone_size: NA; d_call: TRBD2; j_call: TRBJ2-7; v_call: TRBV29-1; cdr3_nt: TGCAGCGTTGAGGGACTAGCGGGAGGGGGACTTTACGAGCAGTACTTC; cdr3_aa: CSVEGLAGGGLYEQYF
clone_size: many; d_call: NA; j_call: TRBJ2-7; v_call: TRBV5-1; cdr3_nt: TGCGCCAGCAGCTTGGTGGGCCCCTACGAGCAGTACTTC; cdr3_aa: CASSLVGPYEQYF
clone_size: many; d_call: TRBD2; j_call: TRBJ2-1; v_call: TRBV28; cdr3_nt: TGTGCCAGCAGTTCCGCCGGGACTAGCCTCAATGAGCAGTTCTTC; cdr3_aa: CASSSAGTSLNEQFF
clone_size: many; d_call: TRBD2; j_call: TRBJ2-2; v_call: TRBV29-1; cdr3_nt: TGCAGCGCGCTTCTAGCGGAACCAGCCGGGGAGCTGTTTTTT; cdr3_aa: CSALLAEPAGELFF
clone_size: many; d_call: TRBD2; j_call: TRBJ2-3; v_call: TRBV14; cdr3_nt: TGTGCCAGCAGCCCGCGACTAGCGGGAGCTAGTACAGATACGCAGTATTTT; cdr3_aa: CASSPRLAGASTDTQYF
clone_size: many; d_call: NA; j_call: TRBJ1-6; v_call: TRBV3-1; cdr3_nt: TGTGCCAGCAGCCAGGGGTTCGTTTCACCCCTCCACTTT; cdr3_aa: CASSQGFVSPLHF
clone_size: NA; d_call: NA; j_call: TRBJ2-7; v_call: TRBV6-1; cdr3_nt: TGTGCCAGCAGCCCTTACTCGGCCAACTCCTACGAGCAGTACTTC; cdr3_aa: CASSPYSANSYEQYF
clone_size: many; d_call: NA; j_call: TRBJ2-1; v_call: TRBV5-1; cdr3_nt: TGCGCCAGCAGCCAAGGCCGGGCGGGCAACAATGAGCAGTTCTTC; cdr3_aa: CASSQGRAGNNEQFF
clone_size: many; d_call: NA; j_call: TRBJ2-1; v_call: TRBV7-2; cdr3_nt: TGTGCCAGCAGCTACACACACAACTTGGCGGATAATGAGCAGTTCTTC; cdr3_aa: CASSYTHNLADNEQFF
clone_size: once; d_call: TRBD2; j_call: TRBJ2-7; v_call: TRBV11-2; cdr3_nt: TGTGCCAGCAGCATTGCCGGGACTAGCGGTTCCTACGAGCAGTACTTC; cdr3_aa: CASSIAGTSGSYEQYF
clone_size: many; d_call: TRBD2; j_call: TRBJ2-7; v_call: TRBV27; cdr3_nt: TGTGCCAGCAGTCCCCGACTAGCGGGAGGGCAACAGTACTTC; cdr3_aa: CASSPRLAGGQQYF
clone_size: NA; d_call: TRBD1; j_call: TRBJ2-7; v_call: TRBV24-1; cdr3_nt: TGTGCCACCAGTGATTCTCCGGGACAGTCTTCCTACGAGCAGTACTTC; cdr3_aa: CATSDSPGQSSYEQYF
clone_size: few; d_call: NA; j_call: TRBJ2-7; v_call: TRBV30; cdr3_nt: TGTGCCTGGATGGGGGTATCCTACGAGCAGTACTTC; cdr3_aa: CAWMGVSYEQYF
clone_size: many; d_call: TRBD1; j_call: TRBJ2-5; v_call: TRBV7-2; cdr3_nt: TGTGTCGAATCACAGGGGGCGGCGGAGACCCAGTACTTC; cdr3_aa: CVESQGAAETQYF
clone_size: many; d_call: NA; j_call: TRBJ2-1; v_call: TRBV11-2; cdr3_nt: TGTGCCAGCAGCTTAGAACAGCTTTCCTACAATGAGCAGTTCTTC; cdr3_aa: CASSLEQLSYNEQFF
clone_size: once; d_call: NA; j_call: TRBJ2-7; v_call: TRBV5-4; cdr3_nt: TGTGCCAGCAGCGCACAACTGGGGGTCTACGAGCAGTACTTC; cdr3_aa: CASSAQLGVYEQYF
clone_size: few; d_call: NA; j_call: TRBJ1-1; v_call: TRBV5-1; cdr3_nt: TGCGCCAGCAGCTTCTCGGTCGCCGGGACGGGCACTGAAGCTTTCTTT; cdr3_aa: CASSFSVAGTGTEAFF
clone_size: many; d_call: TRBD1; j_call: TRBJ2-3; v_call: TRBV5-6; cdr3_nt: TGTGCCAGCAGCTTACAACCCGGCGGGACAGGGGTCCAAGTTACGCAGTATTTT; cdr3_aa: CASSLQPGGTGVQVTQYF
clone_size: NA; d_call: TRBD1; j_call: TRBJ2-7; v_call: TRBV5-1; cdr3_nt: TGCGCCAGCAGCTTGAGAATGGTGGGACAGGGAATATCCTCCTACGAGCAGTACTTC; cdr3_aa: CASSLRMVGQGISSYEQYF
clone_size: few; d_call: TRBD2; j_call: TRBJ2-5; v_call: TRBV11-2; cdr3_nt: TGTGCCAGCAGCTTAACGGGAGGAGATCAAGAGACCCAGTACTTC; cdr3_aa: CASSLTGGDQETQYF
clone_size: many; d_call: NA; j_call: TRBJ1-1; v_call: TRBV20-1; cdr3_nt: TGCAGTGCTAGCCCTCCGGTGGGGGTGAACACTGAAGCTTTCTTT; cdr3_aa: CSASPPVGVNTEAFF
clone_size: many; d_call: NA; j_call: TRBJ1-4; v_call: TRBV25-1; cdr3_nt: TGTGCCAGCAGTGATCCCATAGGGATGGAAAAACTGTTTTTT; cdr3_aa: CASSDPIGMEKLFF
clone_size: once; d_call: TRBD1; j_call: TRBJ1-5; v_call: TRBV27; cdr3_nt: TGCGCCAGCAGTCCATCGACAGGGGAGAGCAATCAGCCCCAGCATTTT; cdr3_aa: CASSPSTGESNQPQHF
clone_size: many; d_call: NA; j_call: TRBJ1-2; v_call: TRBV7-8; cdr3_nt: TGTGCCAGCAGCTTAGGGCCAGCAATCTATGGCTACACCTTC; cdr3_aa: CASSLGPAIYGYTF
clone_size: many; d_call: NA; j_call: TRBJ2-7; v_call: TRBV12-3/TRBV12-4; cdr3_nt: TGTGCCAGCAGTTTACAAAGCTCCTACGAGCAGTACTTC; cdr3_aa: CASSLQSSYEQYF
clone_size: once; d_call: NA; j_call: TRBJ1-6; v_call: TRBV27; cdr3_nt: TGTGCCAGCAGTTTAAAGAAGATGAATTCACCCCTCCACTTT; cdr3_aa: CASSLKKMNSPLHF
clone_size: NA; d_call: NA; j_call: TRBJ2-2; v_call: TRBV18; cdr3_nt: TGTGCCAGCTCACCATATCTGGGGCCCGGGGAGCTGTTTTTT; cdr3_aa: CASSPYLGPGELFF
clone_size: NA; d_call: TRBD1; j_call: TRBJ2-1; v_call: TRBV28; cdr3_nt: TGTGCCAGCAGTTTAGCAGGGGGCTACCCCCCGAATGAGCAGTTCTTC; cdr3_aa: CASSLAGGYPPNEQFF
clone_size: many; d_call: TRBD2; j_call: TRBJ2-1; v_call: TRBV9; cdr3_nt: TGTGCCAGCAGCGTAAATGGGGTTCGGGTAGCGGGGCAAAATGAGCAGTTCTTC; cdr3_aa: CASSVNGVRVAGQNEQFF
clone_size: NA; d_call: NA; j_call: TRBJ2-1; v_call: TRBV7-2; cdr3_nt: TGTGCCAGCCAGCGGTTTGACCCCTACAATGAGCAGTTCTTC; cdr3_aa: CASQRFDPYNEQFF
clone_size: few; d_call: NA; j_call: TRBJ1-2; v_call: TRBV11-2; cdr3_nt: TGTGCCAGCAGCCTCGGGGCGGGGGACTTCTCGTCTGGCTACACCTTC; cdr3_aa: CASSLGAGDFSSGYTF
clone_size: many; d_call: NA; j_call: TRBJ1-1; v_call: TRBV5-6; cdr3_nt: TGTGCCAGCAGATCGACCTGGGGGGCGGGCGGTCCTGAAGCTTTCTTT; cdr3_aa: CASRSTWGAGGPEAFF
clone_size: many; d_call: NA; j_call: TRBJ2-7; v_call: TRBV6-1; cdr3_nt: TGTGCCAGCGGCCCCTCAGGACTTCCCTACGAGCAGTACTTC; cdr3_aa: CASGPSGLPYEQYF
clone_size: many; d_call: NA; j_call: TRBJ2-3; v_call: TRBV18; cdr3_nt: TGTGCCAGCTCACCATCAGATACGCAGTATTTT; cdr3_aa: CASSPSDTQYF